Listed below are T cell receptor beta chains from one sample, sequenced in a study of blood T cells in healthy people across ages. TCRdb redid the calling of the 5' RACE reads with MiXCR, one entry per CDR3 protein. Of some 1.5 million distinct CDR3 sequences listed, roughly 27% were seen once; the top ten hold roughly 8%. Sequencing used blood. All receptors come from a woman aged 30 to 39 in good health. Each CDR3 is given with its conserved first and last residue. D genes are given only for firm matches. Rows may omit the clone size; those that give it use once, few, many or a size class.

cdr3_aa | cdr3_nt | d_call | v_call | clone_size | j_call
CASGPGTGMMETQYF | TGTGCTAGTGGTCCAGGGACAGGAATGATGGAGACCCAGTACTTC | TRBD1 | TRBV12-5 | many | TRBJ2-5
CASRQNPGLSSSEQYF | TGCGCCAGCAGGCAGAATCCGGGACTCTCCTCTTCCGAGCAGTACTTC | NA | TRBV4-3 | few | TRBJ2-7
CASSLRWGLEVGEQYF | TGTGCCAGCAGTTTACGTTGGGGATTAGAGGTGGGCGAGCAGTACTTC | NA | TRBV12-3/TRBV12-4 | many | TRBJ2-7
CSAGTGTEQFF | TGCAGTGCCGGTACGGGCACCGAGCAGTTCTTC | NA | TRBV20-1 | few | TRBJ2-1
CASSLARISQETQYF | TGTGCCAGCAGCTTAGCGCGGATAAGCCAAGAGACCCAGTACTTC | NA | TRBV7-2 | few | TRBJ2-5
CASSLATVGADTQYF | TGCGCCAGCAGCTTGGCAACCGTCGGCGCAGATACGCAGTATTTT | NA | TRBV5-1 | few | TRBJ2-3
CASSLDVGSSPLHF | TGTGCCAGCAGCTTAGACGTAGGCTCTTCACCCCTCCACTTT | NA | TRBV7-9 | many | TRBJ1-6
CASRPGLANDEQFF | TGTGCCAGCAGACCGGGACTAGCGAACGATGAGCAGTTCTTC | TRBD2 | TRBV6-1 | few | TRBJ2-1
CAWTVTGVKNEQFF | TGTGCCTGGACTGTGACAGGGGTTAAAAATGAGCAGTTCTTC | TRBD1 | TRBV30 | few | TRBJ2-1
CASSRDTSGQPQHF | TGTGCCAGCAGTCGCGACACTAGCGGCCAGCCCCAGCATTTT | NA | TRBV27 | NA | TRBJ1-5
CASSAGSGNEQYF | TGCGCCAGCAGCGCAGGGAGCGGTAACGAGCAGTACTTC | NA | TRBV5-1 | many | TRBJ2-7
CASSGRQGTGELFF | TGTGCCAGCAGCGGGCGACAGGGAACCGGGGAGCTGTTTTTT | TRBD1 | TRBV7-9 | NA | TRBJ2-2
CASSLIRGITDTQYF | TGTGCCAGCAGTTTAATAAGGGGGATAACAGATACGCAGTATTTT | NA | TRBV12-3/TRBV12-4 | NA | TRBJ2-3
CAISGGRGYNTEAFF | TGTGCCATCAGCGGGGGCAGGGGATATAACACTGAAGCTTTCTTT | NA | TRBV10-3 | NA | TRBJ1-1
CSARTGGLGDTQYF | TGCAGTGCTAGAACAGGGGGCTTAGGGGATACGCAGTATTTT | TRBD1 | TRBV20-1 | few | TRBJ2-3
CASSQFGGSTEAFF | TGTGCCAGCAGCCAATTTGGGGGGAGCACTGAAGCTTTCTTT | NA | TRBV3-1 | few | TRBJ1-1
CASSVGPGPGHNEQFF | TGTGCCAGCAGCGTAGGTCCGGGTCCGGGACACAATGAGCAGTTCTTC | NA | TRBV9 | few | TRBJ2-1
CSAGGATGEQYF | TGCAGTGCGGGGGGGGCCACCGGCGAGCAGTACTTC | NA | TRBV20-1 | many | TRBJ2-7
CSVEVQGSHTEAFF | TGTAGCGTTGAAGTGCAGGGATCCCACACTGAAGCTTTCTTT | NA | TRBV29-1 | NA | TRBJ1-1
CASREGGMKEKLFF | TGTGCCAGCAGAGAAGGAGGTATGAAGGAAAAACTGTTTTTT | NA | TRBV25-1 | few | TRBJ1-4
CACKGGTTTDTQYF | TGTGCTTGCAAGGGGGGGACTACCACAGATACGCAGTATTTT | NA | TRBV2 | few | TRBJ2-3
CASSFVSREQFF | TGTGCCAGCAGCTTTGTCAGCCGTGAGCAGTTCTTC | NA | TRBV7-9 | NA | TRBJ2-1
CASSYSARVDTQYF | TGTGCCAGCAGTTACTCGGCTAGAGTGGATACGCAGTATTTT | NA | TRBV6-2/TRBV6-3 | NA | TRBJ2-3
CASRSRGLVRNEQFF | TGTGCCAGCAGGTCTCGGGGGTTGGTTAGAAATGAGCAGTTCTTC | NA | TRBV12-3/TRBV12-4 | NA | TRBJ2-1
CASAGRGDGYTF | TGTGCCAGCGCGGGCAGGGGCGATGGCTACACCTTC | NA | TRBV18 | NA | TRBJ1-2
CASSPLGRTSNQPQHF | TGTGCCAGCTCACCATTGGGGCGGACTAGCAATCAGCCCCAGCATTTT | NA | TRBV18 | NA | TRBJ1-5
CASSFLAHLNNEQFF | TGTGCCAGCAGCTTTCTGGCCCATTTGAACAATGAGCAGTTCTTC | NA | TRBV7-6 | few | TRBJ2-1
CASSLEGGSKIGGGEQYF | TGTGCCAGCAGTTTAGAGGGTGGGAGTAAGATAGGGGGCGGCGAGCAGTACTTC | TRBD1 | TRBV27 | NA | TRBJ2-7
CASSWPLAGGKETQYF | TGCGCCAGCAGCTGGCCACTAGCGGGGGGGAAGGAGACCCAGTACTTC | TRBD2 | TRBV5-1 | NA | TRBJ2-5
CAGSLLRGIGILAGGSYNEQYF | TGTGCCGGCAGCTTACTCCGGGGGATTGGTATACTAGCGGGGGGGAGCTACAATGAGCAGTACTTC | TRBD2 | TRBV11-2 | once | TRBJ2-5
CASSIDSLGVEQFF | TGTGCCAGTAGTATAGATAGTTTGGGCGTTGAGCAGTTCTTC | NA | TRBV19 | NA | TRBJ2-1
CSARDGPGGGAYRTDTQYF | TGCAGTGCTAGAGATGGTCCGGGCGGGGGGGCCTATCGCACAGATACGCAGTATTTT | TRBD2 | TRBV20-1 | few | TRBJ2-3
CSARASGRGSYNEQFF | TGCAGTGCTAGAGCTAGCGGGAGAGGCTCTTACAATGAGCAGTTCTTC | TRBD2 | TRBV20-1 | NA | TRBJ2-1
CASSGGRGTSGPNEQFF | TGTGCCAGCAGCGGGGGCCGCGGAACTAGCGGTCCCAATGAGCAGTTCTTC | TRBD2 | TRBV7-6 | few | TRBJ2-1
CASTPGQGLRAFF | TGTGCCAGCACTCCGGGACAGGGGCTCCGAGCTTTCTTT | TRBD1 | TRBV6-5 | NA | TRBJ1-1
CASSVDIEAGELFF | TGTGCCAGCAGCGTAGATATCGAAGCCGGGGAGCTGTTTTTT | NA | TRBV9 | NA | TRBJ2-2
CATSRETGGYGYTF | TGTGCCACCAGCAGAGAAACAGGGGGTTATGGCTACACCTTC | TRBD1 | TRBV15 | many | TRBJ1-2
CASSPGQGINEQYF | TGTGCCAGCTCCCCGGGACAGGGGATAAACGAGCAGTACTTC | TRBD1 | TRBV18 | many | TRBJ2-7
CASSPTGNRGGYTF | TGTGCCAGCAGTCCTACAGGTAACCGCGGTGGCTACACCTTC | NA | TRBV6-2/TRBV6-3 | few | TRBJ1-2
CSALEGANEDIQYF | TGCAGTGCTTTAGAGGGAGCAAATGAAGACATTCAGTACTTC | NA | TRBV20-1 | many | TRBJ2-4
CASSRTGTRNEQYF | TGTGCCAGCAGTCGGACAGGGACTCGGAACGAGCAGTACTTC | TRBD1 | TRBV6-2/TRBV6-3 | few | TRBJ2-7
CSSSRTGGGRTEACF | TGTTCCAGCAGCCGGACAGGGGGCGGGCGAACTGAAGCTTGCTTT | TRBD1 | TRBV12-3/TRBV12-4 | NA | TRBJ1-1
CASSKGGRREKLFF | TGTGCCAGCTCAAAGGGAGGGCGAAGGGAAAAACTGTTTTTT | NA | TRBV12-3/TRBV12-4 | NA | TRBJ1-4
CASSYLQKNEKLFF | TGTGCCAGCAGTTACTTACAGAAGAATGAAAAACTGTTTTTT | NA | TRBV6-2/TRBV6-3 | NA | TRBJ1-4
CASSLGAGGDNEQYF | TGTGCCAGCAGCTTAGGAGCGGGAGGGGACAATGAGCAGTACTTC | TRBD2 | TRBV7-8 | NA | TRBJ2-5
CATGIKEKLFF | TGTGCCACGGGGATAAAGGAAAAACTGTTTTTT | NA | TRBV6-6 | few | TRBJ1-4
CAISESGKDTQYF | TGTGCCATCAGTGAGTCGGGCAAAGATACGCAGTATTTT | NA | TRBV10-3 | NA | TRBJ2-3